A single sample is the source of the 19 T cell receptor beta chains below, sequenced in a study of blood T cell repertoires in COVID-19. Sequencing was performed with immunoSEQ multiplex PCR; in TCRdb, only in-frame clones are kept and a portion is missing. The sample shows 30,000 to 35,000 clones, roughly 80% of them seen only once. The source material was peripheral blood. Every receptor here comes from a man between 65 and 80 years old with COVID-19, enrolled during active disease.

This chain uses TRBV28 with TRBJ2-1; TRBD2 matches at 15 bases. Germline values: CDR1 MDHEN, CDR2 SYDVKM. V trimming: 5 bases; J trimming: 4 bases; junction bases outside the gene matches: 3. There are 16 residues in the CDR3. DNA of the CDR3: TGTGCCAGCAGTCCTGGACTAGCGGGAGGGTACAATGAGCAGTTCTTC. Protein: CASSPGLAGGYNEQFF.

This chain joins TRBV7-9 and TRBJ2-5; maybe TRBD1 (7 bases). Germline V lookup: CDR1 SEHNR, CDR2 FQNEAQ (reference sequence). The V gene lost 5 bases and the J gene lost 4 bases, with 14 bases spanning the gap. The CDR3 consists of 14 residues. The CDR3 spells CASSIRQGGETQYF. As DNA, the CDR3 is TGTGCCAGCAGCATTAGACAGGGAGGAGAGACCCAGTACTTC. The whole variable domain, filled in from reference TRBV7-9 and TRBJ2-5, reads DTGVSQNPRHKITKRGQNVTFRCDPISEHNRLYWYRQTLGQGPEFLTYFQNEAQLEKSRLLSDRFSAERPKGSFSTLEIQRTEQGDSAMYLCASSIRQGGETQYFGPGTRLLVL.

The rearrangement uses TRBV19 and TRBJ1-3; the match to TRBD1 covers 8 bases. The germline V gene encodes CDR1 LNHDA and CDR2 SQIVND (reference sequence). V shed 7 bases, J shed 6 bases, and the junction held 8 bases outside the gene matches. The CDR3 is 14 amino acids. The CDR3 spells CASMDRDIENTIYF. The CDR3 DNA sequence: TGTGCCAGTATGGACAGGGATATTGAAAACACCATATATTTT.

This clone occurred a few times. The rearrangement links TRBV2 to TRBJ2-1; 10 bases map to TRBD2. Per the germline V gene, CDR1 is SNHLY and CDR2 is FYNNEI. The CDR3 covers 15 residues. V gave up 1 base and J gave up 7 bases; unmatched junction bases: 4. In DNA form, the CDR3 reads TGTGCCAGCAGTGAAGTTGGACTAGCGGTTAATGAGCAGTTCTTC. It codes for CASSEVGLAVNEQFF.

This clone was recorded once. V usage is TRBV7-3 and J usage is TRBJ2-7; D might be TRBD1 (6 bases). The germline CDR1 and CDR2 sequences are SGHTA and FQGTGA. Trimming pared 0 bases from V and 3 bases from J, leaving 12 bases between. The CDR3 has 15 amino acids. CDR3 loop: CASSLTSAQGYEQYF. CDR3 sequence (DNA): TGTGCCAGCAGCTTAACGTCAGCACAGGGCTACGAGCAGTACTTC.

CDR3 in amino acids: CASSFDSAISSSPLHF. CDR3 in DNA: TGTGCCAGCAGTTTTGATTCCGCAATTAGCAGTTCACCCCTCCACTTT. This rearrangement joins TRBV28 to TRBJ1-6; D gene ambiguous. Germline V gene sequence: CDR1 MDHEN, CDR2 SYDVKM. The CDR3 covers 16 residues. V lost 3 bases and J lost 9, with 18 bases in between.

This chain connects TRBV5-1 to TRBJ2-5, with D hard to call. CDR1 is SGHRS and CDR2 is YFSETQ in the germline V gene. This CDR3 is built from 13 residues. V lost 2 bases to trimming and J lost 1 base, with 6 bases between them. CDR3 region: CASSLDTQETQYF. CDR3 DNA sequence: TGCGCCAGCAGCTTAGACACCCAAGAGACCCAGTACTTC.

This chain links TRBV11-2 with TRBJ2-2, with D possibly being TRBD2 (6 bases). V was cut by 2 bases and J by 1 base, with 11 bases left in between. Germline lookup yields CDR1 SGHAT and CDR2 FQNNGV. The CDR3 has 16 amino acids. The CDR3 nucleotides are TGTGCCAGCAGCTTATTCCTAGCGATGAACACCGGGGAGCTGTTTTTT. Its protein is CASSLFLAMNTGELFF.

This chain joins TRBV5-7 and TRBJ1-1, with D uncertain. TRBV5-7 is assigned to the ORF class and has an uncertain function. Trimming removed 2 bases from V and 0 bases from J, with 11 bases in between. The CDR3 runs to 15 residues. Here the CDR3 DNA reads TGTGCCAGCAGCTTTGGTAACAGTTTGAACACTGAAGCTTTCTTT. It codes for CASSFGNSLNTEAFF.

This clone is deemed medium-sized (0.01 to 0.1%). CDR3 sequence reads: CASSLFGGNTGELFF. The CDR3 DNA is TGTGCCAGCAGTTTATTCGGAGGAAACACCGGGGAGCTGTTTTTT. The chain is built from TRBV28 and TRBJ2-2, with a possible D match to TRBD2 (5 bases). V gave up 1 base and J gave up 2 bases, with 8 bases separating them. Germline loops: CDR1 MDHEN, CDR2 SYDVKM. The CDR3 is 15 amino acids.

This rearrangement joins TRBV2 to TRBJ2-3; the D gene is possibly TRBD1 (5 bases). The CDR3 has 14 residues. Trimming took off 4 bases at V and 1 base at J, with 9 bases between the two ends. CDR1 is SNHLY and CDR2 is FYNNEI in the germline V gene. The CDR3 spells CASSAGPGTDTQYF. The DNA of the CDR3 is TGTGCCAGCAGTGCAGGGCCGGGCACAGATACGCAGTATTTT.

V gene TRBV4-2 combines with J gene TRBJ2-5; 11 positions match TRBD2. The germline V gene has CDR1 LGHNA and CDR2 YNFKEQ. This CDR3 has 16 amino acids. V dropped 4 bases and J dropped 4; count of bases not matched to a gene: 8. CDR3 residues: CASSPLAGGRGETQYF. The CDR3 bases are TGTGCCAGCAGCCCCTTAGCGGGAGGGCGGGGAGAGACCCAGTACTTC.

The chain employs TRBV27 and TRBJ2-1, with 10 bases aligning to TRBD2. The CDR3 has 16 amino acids. V lost 0 bases, J lost 6 bases, and 5 bases stayed unmatched. From germline, CDR1 is MNHEY and CDR2 SMNVEV (reference sequence). The CDR3 here is CASSLSPSGSVNEQFF. The CDR3, as DNA: TGTGCCAGCAGTTTATCACCTAGCGGGAGCGTCAATGAGCAGTTCTTC.

For the CDR3, the DNA is TGTGCCAGCAGCCAGAGACAGGGGGCAGTGGATTCACCCCTCCACTTT. This translates into CASSQRQGAVDSPLHF. The J gene is TRBJ1-6, the V gene TRBV28; 10 nucleotides align to TRBD1. This CDR3 comprises 16 residues. Germline CDR1 is MDHEN and CDR2 is SYDVKM. With V trimmed by 6 bases and J by 8 bases, 10 bases remained unmatched.

This sequence joins TRBV5-1 and TRBJ2-5, with TRBD1 matching 8 bases. Trimming at V came to 2 bases and at J to 4 bases, leaving 4 bases not matched to a gene. From germline, CDR1 is SGHRS and CDR2 YFSETQ. CDR3 length: 14 amino acids. CDR3 bases: TGCGCCAGCAGCTTACAGGGGGTTGGAGAGACCCAGTACTTC. Translation: CASSLQGVGETQYF.

V usage is TRBV5-1 and J usage is TRBJ2-2, with 9 positions matching TRBD2. This CDR3 comprises 16 residues. The V and J ends lost 0 bases and 6 bases, in that order; junction bases with no gene match: 6. Germline V gives CDR1 SGHRS, CDR2 YFSETQ. The CDR3 coding sequence is TGCGCCAGCAGCTTGGGCTCCGGGACTAGCTCCGGGGAGCTGTTTTTT. Its protein is CASSLGSGTSSGELFF.

The chain couples TRBV5-1 to TRBJ2-3; D may be TRBD2 (5 bases). The CDR3 length is 15 residues. Germline CDR1 SGHRS, CDR2 YFSETQ. Trimming removed 1 base at V and 5 bases at J, with 14 bases between. CDR3 region: CASSLLRVQGDTQYF. DNA for the CDR3: TGCGCCAGCAGCTTGTTGAGGGTCCAAGGAGATACGCAGTATTTT.

A few counts support this clone. CDR3 loop: CASSYGQGSGQPQHF. The CDR3 DNA follows: TGTGCCAGCAGCTATGGACAGGGGTCGGGTCAGCCCCAGCATTTT. This chain connects TRBV7-2 to TRBJ1-5; 9 nucleotides align to TRBD1. V trimming: 4 bases; J trimming: 6 bases; junction bases outside the gene matches: 7. CDR3 length: 15 residues. Looked up from germline, CDR1 is SGHTA and CDR2 is FQGNSA. The full variable domain, rest sourced from reference TRBV7-2 and TRBJ1-5, is GAGVSQSPSNKVTEKGKDVELRCDPISGHTALYWYRQSLGQGLEFLIYFQGNSAPDKSGLPSDRFSAERTGGSVSTLTIQRTQQEDSAVYLCASSYGQGSGQPQHFGDGTRLSIL.

The DNA for the CDR3 is TGTGCCAGCAGCTCGAGGGTAGGAGAGACCCAGTACTTC. It encodes CASSSRVGETQYF. The genes are TRBV7-3 and TRBJ2-5; TRBD2 might be the D (5 bases). The CDR3 is 13 residues long. CDR1 is SGHTA and CDR2 is FQGTGA in the germline V gene. Deletions cut 4 bases from V and 4 bases from J, with 10 bases between.